This T cell receptor (beta chain) was retrieved from a study of cytomegalovirus exposure and HLA in healthy donors. The V gene's germline CDR1 is MNHNY and CDR2 SVGAGI (reference sequence). This CDR3 has 14 residues. Trimming at V came to 4 bases and at J to 8 bases, leaving 6 bases not matched to a gene. Points from the study as a whole: Earlier results showed most TCR beta V segments being productive about 87% or about 30% of the time.

With 60 Vbeta and 13 Jbeta primers, the PCR was carried out. Clones were sequenced by immunoSEQ multiplex PCR, and TCRdb holds only the in-frame ones, with some missing. The sample yields 160,000 or so clones, 70% to 85% seen once. This clone was observed a handful of times. The antigen is undetermined. Sequenced input: PBMCs. This chain connects TRBV6-6 to TRBJ1-4, with TRBD1 matching over 8 bases. The receptor comes from a human donor in good health. CDR3 residues: CASSLDRVNEKLFF. CDR3 DNA sequence: TGTGCCAGCAGTTTGGACAGGGTGAACGAAAAACTGTTTTTT.